This T cell receptor beta chain was observed in a study of blood T cell repertoires in COVID-19. Study-wide background: T cells, B-cell-depleted T cells, or PBMCs supplied cDNA or gDNA.

In the original workflow: Amplifying reference gene primers gave estimates of nucleated cell counts. Here immunoSEQ multiplex PCR was the method, and the copy in TCRdb shows in-frame clones only, minus some. D and trimming come from the DNA, and the V and J calls and clone size come from that table. The data show 90,000 to 120,000 clones, with 69% seen just once and around 6.3% held by the top ten. The source is a man older than 75 with acute or convalescent COVID-19. The sample was peripheral blood.

The CDR3 DNA is TGTGCCAGCAGCTTAAGGACAAGCAACCCTGAAGCTTTCTTT. Encoded protein: CASSLRTSNPEAFF. The gene calls are TRBV7-8 and TRBJ1-1; TRBD1 is a possible D gene (5 bases). The CDR3 loop spans 14 amino acids. Germline V gene data show CDR1 as SGHVS and CDR2 as FQNEAQ. Trimming removed 2 bases at V and 6 bases at J, with 13 bases between.